The present T cell receptor beta chain was sequenced within a study of blood T cell repertoires in COVID-19. Turning to the study itself: Acute-phase and convalescent COVID-19 samples originated in the United States, Italy and Spain.

Study processing details: Amplified reference gene primers provided the basis for estimating nucleated cell counts. Some clones are missing from TCRdb's copy, which holds only in-frame ones; the method was immunoSEQ multiplex PCR. V and J calls and clone size are copied from that table; D and trimming were computed from the DNA. In the table there are about 56,000 clones, 80% to 90% of which are singletons. CDR1 LGHDT and CDR2 YNNKEL come from the germline V gene (reference sequence). This CDR3 has 15 amino acids. Trimming removed 4 bases at V and 7 bases at J, with 17 bases between. The sequencing sample was made of peripheral blood. The chain carries TRBV3-1 (or the pseudogene TRBV3-2) and TRBJ2-1, with D perhaps TRBD1 (5 bases). The TCR sequence derives from a woman aged 55-70 years with COVID-19, enrolled during active disease. CDR3 sequence reads: CASSPEVDRFNEQFF. The CDR3 region has the DNA TGTGCCAGCAGCCCCGAGGTCGACAGATTTAATGAGCAGTTCTTC.